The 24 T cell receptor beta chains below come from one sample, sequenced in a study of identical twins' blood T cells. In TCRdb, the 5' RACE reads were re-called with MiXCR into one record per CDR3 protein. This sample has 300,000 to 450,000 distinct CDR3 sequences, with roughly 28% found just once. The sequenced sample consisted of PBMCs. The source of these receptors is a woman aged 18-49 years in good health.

This CDR3 is CASTQDGYQPQHF. For the CDR3, the DNA is TGTGCCAGCACACAGGACGGCTATCAGCCCCAGCATTTT. The chain joins TRBV6-2 or TRBV6-3 to TRBJ1-5; possible D gene TRBD1, 5 bases. V was shortened by 7 bases and J by 5 bases, with 12 bases between the two germline ends. Germline V gene sequence: CDR1 MNHEY, CDR2 SVGEGT. This CDR3 spans 13 amino acids.

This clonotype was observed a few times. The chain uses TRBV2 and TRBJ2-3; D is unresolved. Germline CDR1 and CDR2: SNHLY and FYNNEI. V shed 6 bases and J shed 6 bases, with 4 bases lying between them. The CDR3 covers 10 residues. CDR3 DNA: TGTGCCAGCAGGAGGGATACGCAGTATTTT. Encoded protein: CASRRDTQYF. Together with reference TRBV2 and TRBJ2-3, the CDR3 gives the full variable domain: EPEVTQTPSHQVTQMGQEVILRCVPISNHLYFYWYRQILGQKVEFLVSFYNNEISEKSEIFDDQFSVERPDGSNFTLKIRSTKLEDSAMYFCASRRDTQYFGPGTRLTVL.

The CDR3 spells CASSLQGSEQYF. As DNA, the CDR3 is TGTGCCAGCAGCTTACAGGGGAGCGAGCAGTACTTC. This chain connects TRBV12-3 or TRBV12-4 to TRBJ2-7; TRBD1 aligns across 7 bases. This CDR3 has 12 residues. The V segment lost 6 bases and the J segment 6 bases; nucleotides outside the gene matches: 5.

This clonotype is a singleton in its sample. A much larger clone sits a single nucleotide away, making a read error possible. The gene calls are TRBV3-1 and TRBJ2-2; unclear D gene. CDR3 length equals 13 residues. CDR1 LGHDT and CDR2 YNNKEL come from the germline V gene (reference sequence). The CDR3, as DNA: TGTGCCAGCAGCCAAGTAGTCACCTGGGAGCTGTTTTTT. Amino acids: CASSQVVTWELFF. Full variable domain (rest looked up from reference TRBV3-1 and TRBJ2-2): DTAVSQTPKYLVTQMGNDKSIKCEQNLGHDTMYWYKQDSKKFLKIMFSYNNKELIINETVPNRFSPKSPDKAHLNLHINSLELGDSAVYFCASSQVVTWELFFGEGSRLTVL.

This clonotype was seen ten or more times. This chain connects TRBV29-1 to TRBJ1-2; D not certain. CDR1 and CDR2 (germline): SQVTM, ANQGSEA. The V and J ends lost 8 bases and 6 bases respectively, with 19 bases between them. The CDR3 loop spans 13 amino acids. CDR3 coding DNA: TGCAGCTCCGAGAGGGAGGGCAGGAATGGCTACACCTTC. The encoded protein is CSSEREGRNGYTF. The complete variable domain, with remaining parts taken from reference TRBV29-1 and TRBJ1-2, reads SAVISQKPSRDICQRGTSLTIQCQVDSQVTMMFWYRQQPGQSLTLIATANQGSEATYESGFVIDKFPISRPNLTFSTLTVSNMSPEDSSIYLCSSEREGRNGYTFGSGTRLTVV.

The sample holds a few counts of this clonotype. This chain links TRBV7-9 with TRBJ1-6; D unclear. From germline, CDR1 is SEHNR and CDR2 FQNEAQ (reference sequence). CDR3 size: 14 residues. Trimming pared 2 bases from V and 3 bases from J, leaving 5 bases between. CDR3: CASSLYRYNSPLHF. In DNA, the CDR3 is TGTGCCAGCAGCTTATACCGCTATAATTCACCCCTCCACTTT.

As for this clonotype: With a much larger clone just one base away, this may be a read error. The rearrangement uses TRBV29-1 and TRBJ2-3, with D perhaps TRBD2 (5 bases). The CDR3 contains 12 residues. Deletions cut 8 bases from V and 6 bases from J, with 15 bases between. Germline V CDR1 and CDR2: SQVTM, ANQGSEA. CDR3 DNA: TGCAGCTTTGGTAGGAGCGGTGATACGCAGTATTTT. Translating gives CSFGRSGDTQYF.

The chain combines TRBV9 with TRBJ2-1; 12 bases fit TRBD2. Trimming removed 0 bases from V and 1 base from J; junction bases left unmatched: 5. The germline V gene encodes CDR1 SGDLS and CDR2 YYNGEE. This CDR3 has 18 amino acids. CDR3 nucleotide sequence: TGTGCCAGCAGCGTAGGGACTAGCGGGGCGCCTTCCTACAATGAGCAGTTCTTC. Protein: CASSVGTSGAPSYNEQFF.

The DNA of the CDR3 is TGCAGTGCAGAGGGGACAGGGCCAGCCAAAAACATTCAGTACTTC. Translating gives CSAEGTGPAKNIQYF. The rearrangement uses TRBV20-1 and TRBJ2-4; 9 bases fit TRBD1. This CDR3 is built from 15 residues. Trimming cost V 6 bases and J 0 bases; bases outside gene matches: 6. Germline values: CDR1 DFQATT, CDR2 SNEGSKA (reference sequence).

CDR3 loop: CASSEDRCIVVTEAFF. DNA for the CDR3: TGTGCCAGCAGTGAAGACAGGTGTATAGTTGTCACTGAAGCTTTCTTT. V and J are TRBV2 and TRBJ1-1; possible D gene TRBD1, 5 bases. The germline V gene encodes CDR1 SNHLY and CDR2 FYNNEI. Trimming took off 1 base at V and 4 bases at J, with 16 bases between the two ends. This CDR3 has 16 amino acids.

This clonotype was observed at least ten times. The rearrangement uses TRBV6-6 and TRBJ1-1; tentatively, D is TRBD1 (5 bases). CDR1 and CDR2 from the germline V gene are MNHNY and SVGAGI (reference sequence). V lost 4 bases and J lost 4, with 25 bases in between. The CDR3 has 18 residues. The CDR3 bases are TGTGCCAGCAGTTCCGCGGGGGGTACCGTCTTTAAGAGCACTGAAGCTTTCTTT. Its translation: CASSSAGGTVFKSTEAFF.

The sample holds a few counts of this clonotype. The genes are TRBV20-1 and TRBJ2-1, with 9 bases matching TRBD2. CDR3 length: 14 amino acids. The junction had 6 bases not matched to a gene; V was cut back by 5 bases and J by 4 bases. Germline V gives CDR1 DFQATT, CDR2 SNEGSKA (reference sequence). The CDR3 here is CSAFSGRGYNEQFF. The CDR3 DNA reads TGCAGTGCTTTTAGCGGGAGAGGGTACAATGAGCAGTTCTTC.

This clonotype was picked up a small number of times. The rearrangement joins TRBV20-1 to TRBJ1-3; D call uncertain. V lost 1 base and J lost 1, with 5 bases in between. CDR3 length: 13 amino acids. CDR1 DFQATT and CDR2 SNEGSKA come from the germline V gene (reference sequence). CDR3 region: CSARGGSGNTIYF. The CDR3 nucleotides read TGCAGTGCTAGAGGGGGTTCTGGAAACACCATATATTTT.

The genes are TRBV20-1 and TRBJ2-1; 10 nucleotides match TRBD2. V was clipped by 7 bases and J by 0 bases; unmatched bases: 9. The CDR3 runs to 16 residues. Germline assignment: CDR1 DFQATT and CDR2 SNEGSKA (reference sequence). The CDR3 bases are TGCAGTGTTGTGACTAGCGGGTATAGCTCCTACAATGAGCAGTTCTTC. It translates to CSVVTSGYSSYNEQFF.

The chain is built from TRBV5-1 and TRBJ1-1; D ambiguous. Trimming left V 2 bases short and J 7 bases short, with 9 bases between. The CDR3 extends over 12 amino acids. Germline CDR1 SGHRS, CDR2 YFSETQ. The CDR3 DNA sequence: TGCGCCAGCAGCTTCGCGGAGGGTGAAGCTTTCTTT. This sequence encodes CASSFAEGEAFF.

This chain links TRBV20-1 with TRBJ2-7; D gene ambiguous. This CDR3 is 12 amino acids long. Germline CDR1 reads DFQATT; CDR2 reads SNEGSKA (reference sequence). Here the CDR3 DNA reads TGCAGCTTCCTTCTTAGCTCCTACGAGCAGTACTTC. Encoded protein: CSFLLSSYEQYF.

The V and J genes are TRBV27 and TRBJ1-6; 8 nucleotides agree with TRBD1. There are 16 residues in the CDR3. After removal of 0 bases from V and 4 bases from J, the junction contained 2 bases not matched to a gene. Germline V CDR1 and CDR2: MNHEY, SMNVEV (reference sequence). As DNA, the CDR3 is TGTGCCAGCAGTTTATCCGGGACAGGTTATAATTCACCCCTCCACTTT. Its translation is CASSLSGTGYNSPLHF.

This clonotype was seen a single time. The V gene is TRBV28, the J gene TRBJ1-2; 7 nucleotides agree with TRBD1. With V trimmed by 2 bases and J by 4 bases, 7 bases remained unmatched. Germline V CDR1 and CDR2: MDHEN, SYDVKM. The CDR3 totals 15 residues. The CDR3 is CASSLGGGAGYGYTF. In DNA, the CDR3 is TGTGCCAGCAGTTTAGGAGGGGGCGCGGGCTATGGCTACACCTTC.

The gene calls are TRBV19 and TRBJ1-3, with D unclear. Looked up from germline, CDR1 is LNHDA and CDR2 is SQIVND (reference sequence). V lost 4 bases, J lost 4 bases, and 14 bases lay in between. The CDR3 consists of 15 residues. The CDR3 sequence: CASSKSADWGNTIYF. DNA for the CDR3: TGTGCCAGTAGTAAGAGCGCCGACTGGGGAAACACCATATATTTT.

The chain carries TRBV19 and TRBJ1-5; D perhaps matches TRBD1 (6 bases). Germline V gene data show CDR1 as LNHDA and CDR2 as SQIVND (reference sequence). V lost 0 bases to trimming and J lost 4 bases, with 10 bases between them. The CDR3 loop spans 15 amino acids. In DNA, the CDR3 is TGTGCCAGTAGTATAGATGAGGGGGGAAATCAGCCCCAGCATTTT. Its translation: CASSIDEGGNQPQHF.

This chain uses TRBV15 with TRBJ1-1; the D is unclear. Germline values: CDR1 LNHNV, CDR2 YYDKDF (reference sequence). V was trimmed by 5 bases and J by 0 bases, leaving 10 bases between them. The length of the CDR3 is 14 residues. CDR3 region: CATSSGGVNTEAFF. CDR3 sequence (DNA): TGTGCCACCAGCTCGGGCGGGGTGAACACTGAAGCTTTCTTT.

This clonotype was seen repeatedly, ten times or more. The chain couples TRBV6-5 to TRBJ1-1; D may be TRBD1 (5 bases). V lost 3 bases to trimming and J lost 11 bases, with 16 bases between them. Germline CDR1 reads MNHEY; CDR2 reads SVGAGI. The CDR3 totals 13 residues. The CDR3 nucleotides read TGTGCCAGCAGTTATGTGGGGGGGAAGGAGGCTTTCTTT. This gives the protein CASSYVGGKEAFF.

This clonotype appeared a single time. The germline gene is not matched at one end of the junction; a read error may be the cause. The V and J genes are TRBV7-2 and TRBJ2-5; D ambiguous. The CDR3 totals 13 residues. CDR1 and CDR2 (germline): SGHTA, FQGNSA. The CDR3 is CASSLEHGKTQYF. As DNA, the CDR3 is TGTGCCAGTAGCTTAGAACATGGAAAGACCCAGTACTTC.

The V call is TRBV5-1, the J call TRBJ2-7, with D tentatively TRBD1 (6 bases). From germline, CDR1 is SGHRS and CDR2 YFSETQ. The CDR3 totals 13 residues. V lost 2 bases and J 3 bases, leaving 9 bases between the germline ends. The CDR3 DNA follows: TGCGCCAGCAGCTTCGTACAGGGCTACGAGCAGTACTTC. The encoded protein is CASSFVQGYEQYF.